The 2 T cell receptor beta chains in this list originate from one sample, sequenced in a study of T cell repertoires in cytomegalovirus infection. TCRdb re-derived calls from the reads in MiXCR, one entry per CDR3 protein. The data hold about 400,000 distinct CDR3 sequences, with around a third observed a single time. What these receptors recognize is not known. The sequencing used cultured PBMCs, collected from culture after CMV antigen stimulation. The receptors come from a human donor in good health (CMV status not recorded). Some clones in this sample may be carry-over from other donors' samples.

This clonotype came up many times. The chain is built from TRBV7-2 and TRBJ2-1; 7 bases are shared with TRBD1. The CDR3 covers 15 residues. The J segment lost 4 bases and the V segment lost 5 bases, leaving 8 bases of the junction unmatched. CDR1 is SGHTA and CDR2 is FQGNSA in the germline V gene. The CDR3 sequence is CASSRQGVGYNEQFF. DNA of the CDR3: TGTGCCAGCAGCCGGCAGGGGGTGGGTTACAATGAGCAGTTCTTC.

The chain couples TRBV7-3 to TRBJ2-7; 9 bases are shared with TRBD1. Looked up from germline, CDR1 is SGHTA and CDR2 is FQGTGA. V shed 5 bases, J shed 3 bases, and the junction held 8 bases outside the gene matches. The CDR3 contains 15 residues. The CDR3 DNA reads TGTGCCAGCAGCCCAACCGGGACAGGGATCTACGAGCAGTACTTC. It encodes CASSPTGTGIYEQYF.